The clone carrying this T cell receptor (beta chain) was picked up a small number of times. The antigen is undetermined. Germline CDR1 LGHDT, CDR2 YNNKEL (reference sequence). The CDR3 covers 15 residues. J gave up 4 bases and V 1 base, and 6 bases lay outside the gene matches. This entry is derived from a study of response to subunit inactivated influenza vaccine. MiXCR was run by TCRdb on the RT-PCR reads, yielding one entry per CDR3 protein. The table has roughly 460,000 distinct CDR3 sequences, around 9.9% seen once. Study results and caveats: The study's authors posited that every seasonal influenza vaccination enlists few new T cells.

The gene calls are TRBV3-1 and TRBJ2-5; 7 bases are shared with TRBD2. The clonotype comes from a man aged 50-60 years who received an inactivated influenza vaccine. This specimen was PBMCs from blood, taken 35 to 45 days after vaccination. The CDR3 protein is CASSQVLVAGETQYF. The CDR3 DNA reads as TGTGCCAGCAGCCAAGTGTTGGTAGCGGGAGAGACCCAGTACTTC.